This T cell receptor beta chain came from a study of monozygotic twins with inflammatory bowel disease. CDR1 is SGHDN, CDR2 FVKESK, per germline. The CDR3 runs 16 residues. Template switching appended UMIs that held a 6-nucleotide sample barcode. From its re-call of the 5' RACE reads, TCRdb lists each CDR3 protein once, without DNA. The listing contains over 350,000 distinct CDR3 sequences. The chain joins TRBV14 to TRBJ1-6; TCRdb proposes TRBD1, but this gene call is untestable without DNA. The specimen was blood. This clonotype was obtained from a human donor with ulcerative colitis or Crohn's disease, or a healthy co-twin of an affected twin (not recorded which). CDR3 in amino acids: CASSLGGQGLYSPLHF.